This T cell receptor (beta chain) stems from a study of beta chain features in type 1 diabetes listed by TCRdb under 2018. As for the study more broadly: Mean age, gender distribution, total cell number and subset yield did not differ between patients and healthy donors. In the study, recently diagnosed type 1 diabetes patients and matched healthy donors were compared on the TCRB repertoires of their sorted circulating CD4+ T cell subsets. Whereas all 30 or so donors provided naive and central memory subsets, regulatory and stem cell-like memory subsets were isolated from just 8 patients and roughly eight healthy donors. Across all samples, around 100 million sorted cells were examined, and cell number per subset correlated strongly with RNA yield. The research as a whole found: Because cDNA was sequenced instead of genomic DNA, highly expressing activated cells could be over-represented, though the groups showed no difference in activation or CD3 levels. Naive, central memory and regulatory TCRB repertoires appeared to be more alike among patients than among healthy donors. Shorter templates might have been favored by PCR, but patient and control samples were amplified and corrected together, so both groups would have been affected equally by any skew. A moderate but significant shortening of TCRB CDR3 length was observed in type 1 diabetes patients in all four CD4+ subsets. Fewer insertions and more nucleotide deletions at VDJ recombination sites were observed in patients with type 1 diabetes, implying thymic rearrangement abnormalities. Because the HLA sub-analyses included only small numbers of individuals, any influence of HLA type on TCRB rearrangement was left unresolved.

Including the terminal cysteine and phenylalanine, the CDR3 comprises 15 residues. The CDR3 DNA has 45 bases and is translated from base 1. CDR1 is given as SGHVS and CDR2 as FNYEAQ, both from the germline V gene. Deletion took 5 bases off V and 4 bases off J, with a span of 12 bases between the germline ends. Regarding this clone: Its antigen remains unidentified. One base away there is no much larger clone; base qualities are not given.

The entire amount of isolated RNA was reverse transcribed using the High Capacity cDNA Reverse Transcription Kit, so the sequenced TCRB transcripts were expressed ones. Naive, central memory and regulatory T cell samples underwent deep immunoSEQ sequencing, averaging about 3.57 million total reads per sample. After sorted cells were lysed in RLT buffer, RNA was extracted with DNase-treated RNeasy Micro or Mini kits, with the choice depending on cell number. Each cell subset was processed on its own to prevent cross-contamination, while patient and healthy donor samples were processed together. The immunoSEQ multiplex PCR was used to amplify TCRB sequences from cDNA, yielding 87-bp fragments that span the CDR3 region. Amplicons were sequenced on the Illumina HiSeq platform. The authors' pipeline ran thus. PCR bias was computationally corrected using synthetic template baselines, reads within Hamming distance 2 were collapsed, and singletons that could not be merged were discarded. Reads were aligned against IMGT so that V, D and J genes, CDR3 length and insertions or deletions at six rearrangement sites could be assigned. Clonotype counts were normalized to sorted cell number within each subset before computing true diversity and Gini coefficients with the tcR R package. The overlap coefficient, calculated on TCRB nucleotide sequences, was used to measure repertoire sharing. Out-of-frame TCRB sequences from naive cells were analyzed as a proxy for the pre-selection repertoire. Not all clones reach the TCRdb copy of this immuneACCESS table, which keeps in-frame sequences only. Checked studies attribute under half of the gap to unresolved V genes and leave the rest unexplained. The V and J calls and the clone size are those of that table, but D and trimming were determined from the DNA. For this sample the table gives fewer than 500,000 clones, of which more than 11% were detected only once. The ten largest make up less than 0.04% of the sample.

Each donor gave one peripheral blood draw, roughly 120 mL on average, collected into heparinised tubes. Using a panel that included CD45RO, CCR7, CD25, CD127, CD95 and CD27, naive, central memory, regulatory and stem cell-like memory CD4+ T cells were sorted on a BD FACSAria II. Every sorted population had a purity above 95%. Right away, PBMCs were isolated by Lymphoprep density gradient centrifugation and were stained directly, with no culture step. Samples were stained and sorted in pairs, with one healthy donor and one patient per experiment, so that batch effects were minimized. The TCR was taken from a man in his thirties or forties in good health. The chain is made from TRBV7-6 and TRBJ2-6, with no confidently assigned D gene. Sequenced input: naive CD4+ T cells from blood. The cell subset or site label, read with the paper, signifies: true naive CD4+ T cells. The CDR3: CASSASDAGANVLTF. The DNA sequence is TGTGCCAGCAGCGCATCGGACGCCGGGGCCAACGTCCTGACTTTC. Extended through the reference TRBV7-6 and TRBJ2-6 proteins, this CDR3 yields the full variable domain: GAGVSQSPRYKVTKRGQDVALRCDPISGHVSLYWYRQALGQGPEFLTYFNYEAQQDKSGLPNDRFSAERPEGSISTLTIQRTEQRDSAMYRCASSASDAGANVLTFGAGSRLTVL.